This is a list of T cell receptor beta chains from one sample in a study of technical replicates of blood from a few donors. Assay used: immunoSEQ multiplex PCR; TCRdb lists only in-frame clones, some missing. There are about 100,000 clones in the sample; about 94% occur only once, and roughly 0.26% lies in the top ten. Specimen: T cells isolated from PBMCs. All receptors come from a human donor in good health. Each CDR3 is given with its conserved first and last residue. D genes are given only for firm matches. Only part of the rows carry a size: once, few, many, or a class if the clone is expanded.

D gene,J gene,clone size,V gene,CDR3 DNA,CDR3 protein
TRBD2,TRBJ2-3,-,TRBV6-1,TGTGCCAGCAGTGAAACCCAGGGGACTAGCGGATCCACAGATACGCAGTATTTT,CASSETQGTSGSTDTQYF
TRBD2,TRBJ2-5,-,TRBV11-2,TGTGCCAGCAGCTTGGTGGGGGGGAGGTTTCAAGAGACCCAGTACTTC,CASSLVGGRFQETQYF
TRBD2,TRBJ2-1,-,TRBV9,TGTGCCAGCAGCGTAGCCTTCGGGACTAGCGGGATGTCGGTCAATGAGCAGTTCTTC,CASSVAFGTSGMSVNEQFF
-,TRBJ2-5,-,TRBV19,TGTGCCAGTGGATTCAGGACAAGGTCCCAAGAGACCCAGTACTTC,CASGFRTRSQETQYF
-,TRBJ1-4,-,TRBV6-1,TGTGCCAGCACCTCCTTCCCCATTCCGGAGGAAAAACTGTTTTTT,CASTSFPIPEEKLFF
TRBD1,TRBJ1-2,-,TRBV7-8,TGTGCCAGCAGCGCGGACAGGGGGCGGGTGAATGGCTACACCTTC,CASSADRGRVNGYTF
-,TRBJ2-7,-,TRBV30,TGTGCCTGGGGCCGGGGGGCAACCTACGAGCAGTACTTC,CAWGRGATYEQYF
-,TRBJ2-1,-,TRBV7-9,TGTGCCAGCAGCCTGGGACATAATCTGCGGAATGAGCAGTTCTTC,CASSLGHNLRNEQFF
-,TRBJ2-3,once,TRBV7-7,TGTGCTAGCAGCCCTGACTATCTGAAGAATACGCAGTATTTT,CASSPDYLKNTQYF
-,TRBJ2-1,once,TRBV29-1,TGCAGCGTTGTTGGGGGCGGCCCAGCCCAGTTCTTC,CSVVGGGPAQFF
TRBD2,TRBJ2-7,-,TRBV7-2,TGTGCCAGCAGCTTAGGGGGGGCTAGCGGGGTCTACGAGCAGTACTTC,CASSLGGASGVYEQYF
TRBD1,TRBJ2-7,-,TRBV28,TGTGCCAGCAGCCGTACCTCCGGGACAGGAGCCCTCGAGCAGTACTTC,CASSRTSGTGALEQYF
TRBD1,TRBJ1-1,-,TRBV2,TGTGCCAGCAGTGAAGGGGCAGGGGGGTTCACTGAAGCTTTCTTT,CASSEGAGGFTEAFF
-,TRBJ1-2,-,TRBV18,TGTGCCAGCTCACCAGCGGATCAAAGCGGCTATGGCTACACCTTC,CASSPADQSGYGYTF
-,TRBJ2-5,-,TRBV25-1,TGTGCCAGCAGTGAAGGGTGGGGCAGACCTTTCCAAGAGACCCAGTACTTC,CASSEGWGRPFQETQYF
-,TRBJ2-3,-,TRBV7-9,TGTGCCAGCAGCTTAGGCCTATCCTCCACAGATACGCAGTATTTT,CASSLGLSSTDTQYF
-,TRBJ2-1,-,TRBV30,TGTGCCTGGAGTGGTTACTCCTACAATGAGCAGTTCTTC,CAWSGYSYNEQFF
-,TRBJ2-1,-,TRBV7-9,TGTGCCAGCAGCTTTACGGGGGGCGAGCAGTTCTTC,CASSFTGGEQFF
TRBD1,TRBJ1-1,-,TRBV29-1,TGCAGCGGCAAACAGGGGTATGGCACTGAAGCTTTCTTT,CSGKQGYGTEAFF
-,TRBJ2-1,once,TRBV6-9,TGTGCCCGCACCGGGACTCGGCACAATGAGCAGTTCTTC,CARTGTRHNEQFF
TRBD1,TRBJ2-5,-,TRBV2,TGTGCCAGCAGCCCCGGGACAGGGGGCAGCCAAGAGACCCAGTACTTC,CASSPGTGGSQETQYF
TRBD1,TRBJ2-2,-,TRBV25-1,TGTGCCAGCTCCGATCCAGTGGACAGGCCGAACACCGGGGAGCTGTTTTTT,CASSDPVDRPNTGELFF
-,TRBJ1-1,-,TRBV15,TGTGCCACCAGCACTATGGACAGCCTGAACACTGAAGCTTTCTTT,CATSTMDSLNTEAFF
TRBD1,TRBJ1-2,-,TRBV30,TGTGCCTGGAGTTTAACCACAGGGGGAAGTCGCACCTTC,CAWSLTTGGSRTF
-,TRBJ1-6,-,TRBV5-1,TGCGCCAGTCAGAACAGGGTCGGCTCACCCCTCCACTTT,CASQNRVGSPLHF
-,TRBJ1-2,-,TRBV11-2,TGTGCCATCCGACCGGGAGGGCTCTATGGCTACACCTTC,CAIRPGGLYGYTF
-,TRBJ1-1,-,TRBV4-1,TGCGCCAGCAGCCAAGGGTTCCATGCGGGCTTCGACACTGAAGCTTTCTTT,CASSQGFHAGFDTEAFF
TRBD2,TRBJ2-7,-,TRBV6-1,TGTGCCAGCAGTACTAGCGGGGCTACCTACGAGCAGTACTTC,CASSTSGATYEQYF
TRBD1,TRBJ1-2,-,TRBV28,TGTGCCAGCAGTTCCCCTCACTGGACAGGGAGCTATGGCTACACCTTC,CASSSPHWTGSYGYTF
TRBD2,TRBJ2-3,-,TRBV7-6,TGTGCCAGCAGCCCTCGGGATAGCGGGAGTAGCACAGATACGCAGTATTTT,CASSPRDSGSSTDTQYF
TRBD2,TRBJ2-2,-,TRBV6-1,TGTGCCAGCAGTGACCTCGTTAGCGGGGGGGCCGAGGGGGAGGAGCTGTTTTTT,CASSDLVSGGAEGEELFF
-,TRBJ2-5,-,TRBV7-9,TGTGCCAGCAGCTTTAGGGGTTATGAGACCCAGTACTTC,CASSFRGYETQYF
-,TRBJ2-3,once,TRBV5-1,TGCGCCAGCAGCTTGGAGCCGGGGTTCGGAGATACGCAGTATTTT,CASSLEPGFGDTQYF
-,TRBJ2-1,once,TRBV15,TGTGCCACCAGCGGATCGGGTGAGCAGTTCTTC,CATSGSGEQFF
-,TRBJ1-1,-,TRBV11-2,TGTGCCAGCGTGCTACAGGTTAACACTGAAGCTTTCTTT,CASVLQVNTEAFF
TRBD1,TRBJ1-5,-,TRBV6-1,TGTGCCAGCAGTGGGACAGGGGGCTCCAATAGCAATCAGCCCCAGCATTTT,CASSGTGGSNSNQPQHF
-,TRBJ2-5,once,TRBV29-1,TGCAGCGTTGAAGACTTAGTGCTGTCCCAGTACTTC,CSVEDLVLSQYF
-,TRBJ2-1,-,TRBV2,TGTGCCAGCAAAAGACTGGGGCCCAATGAGCAGTTCTTC,CASKRLGPNEQFF
-,TRBJ2-1,-,TRBV4-1,TGCGCCAGCATGGGACTGGATGACTACAATGAGCAGTTCTTC,CASMGLDDYNEQFF
-,TRBJ1-2,once,TRBV5-1,TGCGCCAGCAGCTTGACAGATAACTACTATGGCTACACCTTC,CASSLTDNYYGYTF
-,TRBJ1-4,-,TRBV19,TGTGCCAGAGTTGCCAGGTCGAACCCCACAACTAATGAAAAACTGTTTTTT,CARVARSNPTTNEKLFF
TRBD1,TRBJ2-1,-,TRBV5-1,TGCGCCAGCAGCTTGGGGGGGACAGGGAAAAATGAGCAGTTCTTC,CASSLGGTGKNEQFF
-,TRBJ2-1,-,TRBV11-3,TGTGCCAGCAGCGCCGTACAGGGTTCCTACAATGAGCAGTTCTTC,CASSAVQGSYNEQFF
-,TRBJ1-2,-,TRBV28,TGTGCCACCTCCGTAGGACTAGGGAGTGGCTACACCTTC,CATSVGLGSGYTF
-,TRBJ1-2,-,TRBV7-9,TGTGCCAGCAGCTCGATATACAGGGATGGCTACACCTTC,CASSSIYRDGYTF
-,TRBJ2-5,-,TRBV5-4,TGTGCCAGCAGCTTGGTTGGAGGGGAGACCCAGTACTTC,CASSLVGGETQYF
-,TRBJ2-1,-,TRBV5-1,TGCGCCAGCAGCTTGGTCGGGGACACCTACAATGAGCAGTTCTTC,CASSLVGDTYNEQFF
-,TRBJ2-2,-,TRBV27,TGTGCCAGCAGTATAGACACCGGGGAGCTGTTTTTT,CASSIDTGELFF
-,TRBJ2-7,-,TRBV18,TGTGCCAGCTCACCACAAACATACGAGCAGTACTTC,CASSPQTYEQYF